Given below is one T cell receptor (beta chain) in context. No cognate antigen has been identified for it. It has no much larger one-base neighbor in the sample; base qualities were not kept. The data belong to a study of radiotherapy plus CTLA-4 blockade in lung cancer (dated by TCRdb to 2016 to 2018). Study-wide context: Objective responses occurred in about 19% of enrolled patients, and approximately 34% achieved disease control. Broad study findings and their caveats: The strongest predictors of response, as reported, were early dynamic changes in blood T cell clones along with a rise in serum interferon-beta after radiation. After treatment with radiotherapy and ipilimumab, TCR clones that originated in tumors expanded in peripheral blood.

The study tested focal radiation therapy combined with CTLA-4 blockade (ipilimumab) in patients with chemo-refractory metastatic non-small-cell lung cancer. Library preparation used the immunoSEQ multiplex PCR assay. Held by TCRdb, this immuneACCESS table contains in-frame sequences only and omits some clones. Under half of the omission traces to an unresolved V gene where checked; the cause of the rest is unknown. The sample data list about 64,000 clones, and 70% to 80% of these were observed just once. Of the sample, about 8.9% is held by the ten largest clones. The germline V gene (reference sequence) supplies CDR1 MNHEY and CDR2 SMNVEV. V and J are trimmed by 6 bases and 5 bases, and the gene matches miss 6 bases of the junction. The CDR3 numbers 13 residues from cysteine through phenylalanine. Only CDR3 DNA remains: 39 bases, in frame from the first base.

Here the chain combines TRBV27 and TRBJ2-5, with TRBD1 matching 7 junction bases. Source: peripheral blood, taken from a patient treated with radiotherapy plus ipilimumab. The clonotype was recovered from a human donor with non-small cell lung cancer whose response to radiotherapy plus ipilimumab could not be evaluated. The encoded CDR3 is CASRTGLGETQYF. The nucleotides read TGTGCCAGCAGGACAGGGCTAGGGGAGACCCAGTACTTC.